Listed below are T cell receptor beta chains from one sample, sequenced in a study of CD8 T cells in Susac syndrome. TCRdb reanalysed the immunoSEQ multiplex PCR reads using MiXCR and keeps one entry per CDR3 protein. The sample has roughly 84,000 distinct CDR3 sequences, approximately 96% seen once. Input material: CD8+ T cells from PBMCs. The receptor source for this set is a human donor with Susac syndrome. Each CDR3 is given with its conserved first and last residue. Fields, in order: J gene, D gene, V gene, CDR3 DNA, CDR3 protein. The D gene is left open where the match is weak.

TRBJ1-1 - TRBV9 TGTGCCAGCAGCGTAGGTTCAGGGGTGGGCACTGAAGCTTTCTTT CASSVGSGVGTEAFF
TRBJ2-3 - TRBV2 TGTGCCAGCAGCGCTCATGGCACAGATACGCAGTATTTT CASSAHGTDTQYF
TRBJ2-1 - TRBV10-3 TGTGCCTTCGCCCCCCTGCCCTACAATGAGCAGTTCTTC CAFAPLPYNEQFF
TRBJ1-2 - TRBV15 TGTGCCACCAGCTTGTATCGTGGCACAGATGGCTACACCTTC CATSLYRGTDGYTF
TRBJ2-5 TRBD2 TRBV2 TGTGCCAGCATAGCGGGGGCCCCAGAGACCCAGTACTTC CASIAGAPETQYF
TRBJ2-6 - TRBV27 TGTGCCAGCAGTTCTTGGGCGTCAAGCTCTGGGGCCAACGTCCTGACTTTC CASSSWASSSGANVLTF
TRBJ2-1 TRBD2 TRBV20-1 TGCAGTGCTAGAAGCTTAGCGGGAGACTACAATGAGCAGTTCTTC CSARSLAGDYNEQFF
TRBJ2-7 - TRBV4-3 TGCGCCAGCGCTTACAGACTAGCCTACGAGCAGTACTTC CASAYRLAYEQYF
TRBJ1-5 - TRBV13 TGTGCCAGCAGCTTGGGGTATAGCAATCAGCCCCAGCATTTT CASSLGYSNQPQHF
TRBJ2-3 - TRBV13 TGTGCCAGCAGCTTAAGGGGGAGCACAGATACGCAGTATTTT CASSLRGSTDTQYF